Each of the 28 T cell receptor beta chains below was sequenced from the same sample in a study of patients and donors after allogeneic stem cell transplantation. TCRdb re-analysed the RT-PCR reads in MiXCR, keeping a single row per CDR3 protein. The sample yields 920,000 or so distinct CDR3 sequences, around 17% seen once. The source material was blood, either unsorted or a sorted T cell fraction (not recorded which). Receptors originate from a human donor who was either an allogeneic HSCT recipient or a stem cell or donor lymphocyte infusion donor (not recorded which). It is not recorded whose cells these are; they may come from a transplant donor.

This chain links TRBV24-1 with TRBJ2-3, with a possible D match to TRBD1 (5 bases). The CDR3 has 13 residues. The V end was cut by 7 bases, the J end by 6 bases, with 13 bases between. Per the germline V gene, CDR1 is KGHDR and CDR2 is SFDVKD. This CDR3 is CATRAPGADTQYF. The CDR3 nucleotides are TGTGCCACCAGGGCCCCTGGGGCGGATACGCAGTATTTT.

This clonotype was counted a few times. This chain links TRBV30 with TRBJ2-7; possible D gene TRBD1, 5 bases. CDR1 is GTSNPN, CDR2 SVGIG, per germline (reference sequence). CDR3 length: 14 residues. V was pared by 3 bases and J by 2 bases, with 14 bases between. CDR3: CAWRGRNRPYEQYF. CDR3 nucleotides: TGTGCCTGGAGAGGAAGGAACAGGCCCTACGAGCAGTACTTC.

This clonotype was counted a few times. The gene calls are TRBV9 and TRBJ2-3, with D perhaps TRBD2 (5 bases). The germline gives CDR1 SGDLS, CDR2 YYNGEE. The CDR3 covers 15 residues. V was trimmed by 3 bases and J by 6 bases, leaving 17 bases between them. For the CDR3, the DNA is TGTGCCAGCAGCGAGGCTGGCCGACGAGGGGATACGCAGTATTTT. Protein: CASSEAGRRGDTQYF.

The rearrangement joins TRBV12-3 or TRBV12-4 to TRBJ1-6; tentative D call: TRBD1 (6 bases). V lost 4 bases, J lost 4 bases, and 11 bases lay in between. CDR3 length equals 15 residues. CDR3 residues: CASSWTRGYNSPLHF. DNA of the CDR3: TGTGCCAGCAGTTGGACCAGGGGATATAATTCACCCCTCCACTTT.

This clonotype showed up just a few times. The chain links TRBV24-1 to TRBJ1-1; the D gene is possibly TRBD1 (5 bases). The V end lost 5 bases, the J end lost 6 bases, and 12 bases lay between the germline ends. This CDR3 has 13 amino acids. Germline V gives CDR1 KGHDR, CDR2 SFDVKD. For the CDR3, the DNA is TGTGCCACCAGTGCAAGGGGTAGCGCTGAAGCTTTCTTT. Its translation: CATSARGSAEAFF.

In this sample, this clonotype turned up many times. The V call is TRBV6-4, the J call TRBJ1-1; D is unresolved. Germline CDR1 is MRHNA and CDR2 is SNTAGT. This CDR3 has 13 residues. The V end lost 6 bases, the J end lost 3 bases, and 11 bases lay between the germline ends. The CDR3 is CASSRTVYTEAFF. DNA for the CDR3: TGTGCCAGCAGCAGAACAGTTTACACTGAAGCTTTCTTT.

This chain joins TRBV3-1 and TRBJ2-1; TRBD1 agrees at 7 bases. The J segment lost 4 bases and the V segment lost 3 bases, leaving 12 bases of the junction unmatched. The V gene's germline CDR1 is LGHDT and CDR2 YNNKEL (reference sequence). This CDR3 is 17 amino acids long. CDR3 coding DNA: TGTGCCAGCAGCCATACGGACCGAGGGGGCCAGTACAATGAGCAGTTCTTC. Residues: CASSHTDRGGQYNEQFF.

A few counts support this clonotype. The chain uses TRBV6-5 and TRBJ1-3, with D possibly being TRBD1 (5 bases). The germline gives CDR1 MNHEY, CDR2 SVGAGI. The V gene lost 4 bases and the J gene lost 2 bases, with 12 bases spanning the gap. The CDR3 has 15 residues. The CDR3 nucleotides are TGTGCCAGCAGTTCCCTCCAGGGTCCTGGAAACACCATATATTTT. Its translation: CASSSLQGPGNTIYF.

The chain uses TRBV3-1 and TRBJ2-7; D remains ambiguous. The germline V gene has CDR1 LGHDT and CDR2 YNNKEL (reference sequence). The ends were cut back, 0 bases at V and 5 bases at J, with 5 bases in the middle. The CDR3 spans 12 residues. Here the CDR3 reads CASSQDTHEQYF. Here the CDR3 DNA reads TGTGCCAGCAGCCAAGATACCCACGAGCAGTACTTC.

The J gene is TRBJ2-2, the V gene TRBV5-1; 7 positions agree with TRBD1. After removal of 0 bases from V and 2 bases from J, the junction contained 7 bases not matched to a gene. This CDR3 has 17 amino acids. Germline V gives CDR1 SGHRS, CDR2 YFSETQ. The CDR3 region is CASSLVSGTANTGELFF. DNA for the CDR3: TGCGCCAGCAGCTTGGTTTCCGGGACAGCTAACACCGGGGAGCTGTTTTTT.

This chain connects TRBV6-1 to TRBJ1-1; D unclear. CDR3 length: 14 amino acids. Germline V lookup: CDR1 MNHNS, CDR2 SASEGT. Trimming removed 0 bases at V and 7 bases at J, with 12 bases between. Here the CDR3 reads CASSEALFQLEAFF. Written as DNA, the CDR3 is TGTGCCAGCAGTGAAGCTTTGTTCCAGCTTGAAGCTTTCTTT.

This clonotype came up a few times. This chain joins TRBV12-3 or TRBV12-4 and TRBJ1-1; D possibly corresponds to TRBD1 (5 bases). The V and J ends lost 7 bases and 0 bases respectively, with 12 bases between them. This CDR3 spans 14 amino acids. The CDR3 DNA reads TGTGCCAGCAACCAGGGCTTGATGAACACTGAAGCTTTCTTT. Protein: CASNQGLMNTEAFF.

This clonotype was counted a single time. The chain joins TRBV7-2 to TRBJ1-4; TRBD1 aligns across 8 bases. CDR3 length: 15 residues. The V gene end was trimmed by 5 bases and the J gene end by 5 bases; junction bases not matched to a gene: 7. CDR1 SGHTA and CDR2 FQGNSA come from the germline V gene. The CDR3 DNA is TGTGCCAGCAGCCTGAGGACAGGGTTGAATGAAAAACTGTTTTTT. It translates to CASSLRTGLNEKLFF.

This clonotype was detected only a few times. J is TRBJ2-1 and V is TRBV6-2 or TRBV6-3; 15 bases are a match to TRBD2. The CDR3 has 18 amino acids. Unmatched junction bases numbered 8, after V lost 2 bases and J lost 6 bases. Germline V CDR1 and CDR2: MNHEY, SVGEGT. For the CDR3, the DNA is TGTGCCAGCAGTTACAGAATGGGACTAGCGGGGGGTGGCAATGAGCAGTTCTTC. It encodes CASSYRMGLAGGGNEQFF.

This clonotype was seen a few times. Here the CDR3 reads CASSVDSRTGVANYGYTF. CDR3 sequence (DNA): TGTGCCAGCAGCGTAGATTCAAGGACAGGGGTTGCTAACTATGGCTACACCTTC. This chain joins TRBV9 and TRBJ1-2; TRBD1 matches 9 bases. The CDR3 is 18 amino acids. With 0 bases clipped from V and 0 bases from J, the junction kept 9 bases outside the gene matches. Germline loops: CDR1 SGDLS, CDR2 YYNGEE.

This clonotype was counted at least ten times. The chain is built from TRBV3-1 and TRBJ2-7; D gene uncertain. Trimming removed 0 bases from V and 0 bases from J, with 15 bases in between. The CDR3 is made up of 17 amino acids. CDR1 and CDR2 (germline): LGHDT, YNNKEL (reference sequence). CDR3 amino acids: CASSQDPSIRYSYEQYF. The CDR3 DNA is TGTGCCAGCAGCCAAGATCCGTCTATACGGTACTCCTACGAGCAGTACTTC.

Concerning this clonotype: Sequence at one end of the junction differs from germline and may be a read error. The chain has TRBV6-5 and TRBJ2-6, with D tentatively TRBD2 (7 bases). The CDR3 has 16 residues. Germline CDR1 MNHEY, CDR2 SVGAGI. The chain's CDR3 is CASSYSLGAGANVLTF. In DNA, the CDR3 is TGTGCCAGCAGTTACTCTTTGGGGGCGGGGGCCAACGTACTGACTTTC.

This clonotype was seen at least ten times. The J gene is TRBJ2-1, the V gene TRBV9; TRBD2 agrees at 9 bases. CDR1 SGDLS and CDR2 YYNGEE come from the germline V gene. This CDR3 contains 16 residues. The V and J ends lost 0 bases and 7 bases, in that order; junction bases with no gene match: 8. CDR3 bases: TGTGCCAGCAGCGTAGGAGCGGGAGGCCGAGGGAATGAGCAGTTCTTC. Its protein product is CASSVGAGGRGNEQFF. Variable domain in full (rest from reference TRBV9 and TRBJ2-1): DSGVTQTPKHLITATGQRVTLRCSPRSGDLSVYWYQQSLDQGLQFLIQYYNGEERAKGNILERFSAQQFPDLHSELNLSSLELGDSALYFCASSVGAGGRGNEQFFGPGTRLTVL.

The chain recombines TRBV6-5 with TRBJ1-4; 8 bases fit TRBD1. The CDR3 contains 16 residues. V was pared by 0 bases and J by 4 bases, with 4 bases of the junction left unmatched. Germline V gene data show CDR1 as MNHEY and CDR2 as SVGAGI. The CDR3 DNA reads as TGTGCCAGCAGTTACTCCCACAGGGGGGTTAATGAAAAACTGTTTTTT. This sequence encodes CASSYSHRGVNEKLFF.

This clonotype was detected many times. The chain uses TRBV12-3 or TRBV12-4 and TRBJ1-1, with TRBD1 matching over 7 bases. Unmatched junction bases numbered 5, after V lost 2 bases and J lost 8 bases. This CDR3 is built from 13 residues. CDR3 DNA sequence: TGTGCCAGCAGTTTAAGGTGGACAGGAGAAGCTTTCTTT. It is translated as CASSLRWTGEAFF.

This clonotype was observed at least ten times. The chain couples TRBV5-1 to TRBJ2-5; D remains ambiguous. There are 14 residues in the CDR3. The ends were cut back, 1 base at V and 3 bases at J, with 10 bases in the middle. Germline loops: CDR1 SGHRS, CDR2 YFSETQ. CDR3 sequence: CASSLSGGKETQYF. DNA of the CDR3: TGCGCCAGCAGCTTGTCTGGCGGAAAAGAGACCCAGTACTTC.

The genes are TRBV10-3 and TRBJ1-1; D is ambiguous. Between the trimmed V and J ends, which lost 5 bases and 2 bases, there was a span of 9 bases. The CDR3 spans 13 residues. Germline V lookup: CDR1 ENHRY, CDR2 SYGVKD. The CDR3 nucleotides are TGTGCCATCAGTCCGGGGTCAAACACTGAAGCTTTCTTT. It yields the protein CAISPGSNTEAFF.

Ten or more counts support this clonotype. The rearrangement links TRBV12-3 or TRBV12-4 to TRBJ1-3; 9 nucleotides align to TRBD1. J was trimmed by 7 bases and V by 3 bases; bases with no gene match: 1. The CDR3 runs 13 residues. The DNA for the CDR3 is TGTGCCAGCAGTTTTGGGACAGGGAACACCATATATTTT. Its protein is CASSFGTGNTIYF.

This clonotype was detected many times. The chain recombines TRBV29-1 with TRBJ1-2, with 7 positions matching TRBD1. Germline loops: CDR1 SQVTM, CDR2 ANQGSEA. The CDR3 consists of 12 residues. V gave up 5 bases and J gave up 4 bases; unmatched junction bases: 4. CDR3 coding DNA: TGCAGCGTTCCCGACAGGGCCTATGGCTACACCTTC. This encodes CSVPDRAYGYTF. The whole variable domain, remainder taken from reference TRBV29-1 and TRBJ1-2, is SAVISQKPSRDICQRGTSLTIQCQVDSQVTMMFWYRQQPGQSLTLIATANQGSEATYESGFVIDKFPISRPNLTFSTLTVSNMSPEDSSIYLCSVPDRAYGYTFGSGTRLTVV.

This clonotype was recorded a few times. The V call is TRBV15, the J call TRBJ2-1, with TRBD2 matching 13 bases. The CDR3 contains 16 residues. Germline V lookup: CDR1 LNHNV, CDR2 YYDKDF (reference sequence). V lost 1 base to trimming and J lost 9 bases; unmatched junction nucleotides: 6. CDR3 loop: CATSRVGTSGTAEQFF. In DNA, the CDR3 is TGTGCCACCAGCAGAGTCGGGACTAGCGGGACGGCTGAGCAGTTCTTC.

The gene calls are TRBV12-3 or TRBV12-4 and TRBJ2-3, with D possibly being TRBD2 (5 bases). The CDR3 is made up of 17 amino acids. Trimming pared 0 bases from V and 4 bases from J, leaving 17 bases between. In DNA form, the CDR3 reads TGTGCCAGCAGTTTAGCTGCGCGGGTCAATAGGCCAGATACGCAGTATTTT. Protein sequence: CASSLAARVNRPDTQYF.

A few counts support this clonotype. This rearrangement joins TRBV11-2 to TRBJ1-1, with D unresolved. The germline V gene has CDR1 SGHAT and CDR2 FQNNGV. There are 14 residues in the CDR3. Deletions cut 5 bases from V and 1 base from J, with 11 bases between. In nucleotides, the CDR3 is TGTGCCAGCAGCATGCTGACGGCGAACACTGAAGCTTTCTTT. Amino acid sequence: CASSMLTANTEAFF.

This clonotype has more than one count but fewer than ten. The genes are TRBV6-1 and TRBJ1-6, with a possible D match to TRBD1 (5 bases). This CDR3 is 15 amino acids long. The V end lost 5 bases, the J end lost 7 bases, and 15 bases lay between the germline ends. Germline V lookup: CDR1 MNHNS, CDR2 SASEGT. CDR3 sequence: CASSTSKWGNSPLHF. In DNA, the CDR3 is TGTGCCAGCAGTACCTCCAAGTGGGGGAATTCACCCCTCCACTTT.